This passage covers 12 T cell receptor beta chains from one sample sequenced in a study of shared clonotypes between healthy human individuals. Profiling relied on immunoSEQ multiplex PCR, and the TCRdb table lists in-frame clones only, not all of them. The sample gives 2,500,000 or so clones, around 90% of which show up once; 0.37% is in the top ten. Sequenced: naive CD4+ T cells from PBMCs. Subset of the sample: CD45RA+ positively selected. These receptors were collected from a young man in good health. Some clones in this sample may be carry-over from other donors' samples.

The chain couples TRBV5-5 to TRBJ2-1, with D unclear. The V gene lost 4 bases and the J gene lost 0 bases, with 11 bases spanning the gap. CDR1 and CDR2 (germline): SGHKS, YYEKEE (reference sequence). This CDR3 spans 15 amino acids. CDR3 sequence reads: CASSVDPSSYNEQFF. The CDR3 DNA reads as TGTGCCAGCAGCGTAGACCCGAGCTCCTACAATGAGCAGTTCTTC.

The chain carries TRBV10-3 and TRBJ2-7; 9 bases agree with TRBD2. V lost 2 bases and J lost 3; bases outside the gene matches: 8. From germline, CDR1 is ENHRY and CDR2 SYGVKD. CDR3 length equals 16 residues. CDR3 region: CAISEVGLAGSYEQYF. In nucleotides, the CDR3 is TGTGCCATCAGTGAGGTAGGGCTAGCGGGAAGCTACGAGCAGTACTTC.

This chain uses TRBV6-5 with TRBJ2-2; D is unclear. Germline lookup yields CDR1 MNHEY and CDR2 SVGAGI. This CDR3 comprises 14 residues. V lost 6 bases and J 6 bases, leaving 14 bases between the germline ends. The CDR3: CASRYDSSAGELFF. CDR3 nucleotide sequence: TGTGCCAGCAGATACGACTCCTCGGCCGGGGAGCTGTTTTTT.

A word on this clone: Distinct nucleotide sequences in the sample also encode this CDR3. The chain joins TRBV2 to TRBJ1-1, with TRBD1 as a possible D gene (5 bases). The CDR3 is 14 amino acids. V was clipped by 6 bases and J by 0 bases, with 11 bases between them. Germline CDR1 reads SNHLY; CDR2 reads FYNNEI. CDR3 sequence (DNA): TGTGCCAGCAGCGTCCAGGGAGTGAACACTGAAGCTTTCTTT. Protein product: CASSVQGVNTEAFF.

The chain links TRBV7-3 to TRBJ2-5; possibly TRBD1 for D (7 bases). CDR3 size: 14 residues. Deletions cut 5 bases from V and 5 bases from J, with 15 bases between. Germline CDR1 SGHTA, CDR2 FQGTGA. CDR3 coding DNA: TGTGCCAGCAGCCCTGGAGGGACAGATGAGACCCAGTACTTC. Residues: CASSPGGTDETQYF.

As regards this clone: This CDR3 is also generated by other DNA sequences in the sample. The chain employs TRBV28 and TRBJ2-1; unclear D gene. V shed 5 bases and J shed 1 base, with 9 bases lying between them. CDR1 and CDR2 from the germline V gene are MDHEN and SYDVKM. The CDR3 sequence is 14 residues long. The CDR3 nucleotides are TGTGCCAGCAGTCCCGTATCGTCCTACAATGAGCAGTTCTTC. It codes for CASSPVSSYNEQFF.

The CDR3 DNA reads as TGTGCCAGCAGGACCCGAGGGCAAGAGACCCAGTACTTC. Translation gives CASRTRGQETQYF. The chain recombines TRBV27 with TRBJ2-5; tentatively, D is TRBD2 (5 bases). Germline V gene lookup returns CDR1 MNHEY and CDR2 SMNVEV (reference sequence). The CDR3 contains 13 residues. The V end was cut by 6 bases, the J end by 2 bases, with 10 bases between.

Turning to this clone: Other DNA sequences in this sample translate to the same CDR3. The chain has TRBV28 and TRBJ2-1, with D possibly being TRBD1 or TRBD2 (5 bases each). The CDR3 has 15 amino acids. The V end lost 3 bases, the J end lost 2 bases, and 11 bases lay between the germline ends. Germline V CDR1 and CDR2: MDHEN, SYDVKM. CDR3 sequence: CASSFAGGAYNEQFF. CDR3 DNA sequence: TGTGCCAGCAGTTTTGCTGGGGGTGCCTACAATGAGCAGTTCTTC.

This chain uses TRBV28 with TRBJ1-2; D gene unclear. Germline V lookup: CDR1 MDHEN, CDR2 SYDVKM. The CDR3 runs 13 residues. Trimming took off 8 bases at V and 0 bases at J, with 10 bases between the two ends. CDR3 coding DNA: TGTGCCAGCGGATGGGATTCTAACTATGGCTACACCTTC. Its protein is CASGWDSNYGYTF.

J is TRBJ2-2 and V is TRBV6-5; D perhaps matches TRBD1 (5 bases). V lost 3 bases, J lost 5 bases, and 10 bases lay in between. The germline V gene encodes CDR1 MNHEY and CDR2 SVGAGI. This CDR3 is built from 14 residues. The CDR3 DNA reads TGTGCCAGCAGTTATAACAGGCAAACCGGGGAGCTGTTTTTT. Its protein is CASSYNRQTGELFF.

This clone was picked up one time. The rearrangement joins TRBV28 to TRBJ2-1; the D gene is possibly TRBD1 (6 bases). Between the trimmed V and J ends, which lost 1 base and 7 bases, there was a span of 11 bases. Germline V gives CDR1 MDHEN, CDR2 SYDVKM. The length of the CDR3 is 14 residues. The CDR3 DNA follows: TGTGCCAGCAGTTTATATGGCAGGGGAAATGAGCAGTTCTTC. Translated, it gives CASSLYGRGNEQFF. The variable domain in full, completed from reference TRBV28 and TRBJ2-1, reads DVKVTQSSRYLVKRTGEKVFLECVQDMDHENMFWYRQDPGLGLRLIYFSYDVKMKEKGDIPEGYSVSREKKERFSLILESASTNQTSMYLCASSLYGRGNEQFFGPGTRLTVL.

This clone was seen once. The chain couples TRBV4-1 to TRBJ1-6; D is possibly TRBD1 (6 bases). This CDR3 region has 17 residues. The V gene lost 4 bases and the J gene lost 1 base, with 14 bases spanning the gap. Germline-derived CDR1 and CDR2 are MGHRA and YSYEKL. CDR3 sequence: CASSLGGGASYNSPLHF. CDR3 DNA sequence: TGCGCCAGCAGCCTTGGTGGGGGGGCATCCTATAATTCACCCCTCCACTTT.